Below are 10 T cell receptor beta chains sequenced from a single sample in a study of blood T cell repertoires in COVID-19 (TCRdb year 2020). Library creation used the immunoSEQ multiplex PCR assay. Not all clones reach the TCRdb copy of this immuneACCESS table, which keeps in-frame sequences only. Checked studies attribute under half of the gap to unresolved V genes and leave the rest unexplained. This sample lists about 300,000 clones; roughly 87% were detected once. Approximately 5% of the sample is in the top ten clones. Material for sequencing was PBMCs or T cells enriched from blood (not recorded which). Source of these receptors: a woman aged 25 to 39 who had recovered from COVID-19.

V and J are TRBV18 and TRBJ1-2; TRBD1 matches 10 bases. CDR3 length: 15 amino acids. The junction had 9 bases not matched to a gene; V was cut back by 2 bases and J by 9 bases. Per the germline V gene, CDR1 is KGHSH and CDR2 is LQKENI. CDR3 bases: TGTGCCAGCTCACCAAACCGGGACAGGGGTTTTCGCTACACCTTC. Translating gives CASSPNRDRGFRYTF.

V gene TRBV5-1 combines with J gene TRBJ2-3; TRBD2 matches 13 bases. From germline, CDR1 is SGHRS and CDR2 YFSETQ. CDR3 length: 14 residues. Trimming took 4 bases from V and 9 from J; bases not matched to a gene: 5. CDR3 sequence (DNA): TGCGCCAGCAGCCCTGGACTAGCGGGGGACACGCAGTATTTT. Its protein is CASSPGLAGDTQYF.

The genes are TRBV7-2 and TRBJ2-2; tentatively, D is TRBD1 (6 bases). V was trimmed by 3 bases and J by 0 bases, leaving 11 bases between them. CDR3 length: 16 residues. Germline V gives CDR1 SGHTA, CDR2 FQGNSA. The CDR3 nucleotides read TGTGCCAGCAGCTTTGTGTCAGGGGCGAACACCGGGGAGCTGTTTTTT. Translating gives CASSFVSGANTGELFF.

The V gene is TRBV7-2, the J gene TRBJ1-2, with TRBD1 identical over 10 bases. Germline V gene sequence: CDR1 SGHTA, CDR2 FQGNSA. The CDR3 has 17 amino acids. The V gene end was trimmed by 5 bases and the J gene end by 3 bases; junction bases not matched to a gene: 12. The chain's CDR3 is CASSPGSGTGEDYGYTF. CDR3 nucleotides: TGTGCCAGCAGCCCCGGAAGCGGGACAGGGGAGGACTATGGCTACACCTTC.

The chain is built from TRBV9 and TRBJ1-1, with 9 bases matching TRBD1. CDR1 and CDR2 (germline): SGDLS, YYNGEE. The trim removed 0 bases at V and 5 bases at J, leaving 8 bases unmatched. The CDR3 extends over 16 amino acids. The CDR3 loop reads CASSVAGTGMRTEAFF. CDR3 nucleotides: TGTGCCAGCAGCGTAGCCGGGACAGGGATGAGGACTGAAGCTTTCTTT.

The chain uses TRBV19 and TRBJ1-1, with TRBD1 matching over 11 bases. The CDR3 length is 16 residues. V trimming: 6 bases; J trimming: 4 bases; junction bases outside the gene matches: 10. In germline, CDR1 is LNHDA, CDR2 SQIVND (reference sequence). The CDR3 protein is CASRLVIGTGGTEAFF. CDR3 bases: TGTGCCAGTAGATTAGTGATTGGGACAGGGGGCACTGAAGCTTTCTTT.

The sample holds one count of this clone. The chain employs TRBV4-3 and TRBJ2-6, with 11 positions matching TRBD2. Germline V gene sequence: CDR1 LGHNA, CDR2 YSLEER. Germline trimming cut 5 bases from V and 0 bases from J; bases unmatched to any gene: 9. This CDR3 has 19 amino acids. The CDR3, as DNA: TGCGCCAGCAGCACACGGACTAGCGGGTCCCGCTCTGGGGCCAACGTCCTGACTTTC. The encoded protein is CASSTRTSGSRSGANVLTF.

This rearrangement joins TRBV25-1 to TRBJ1-1; the D is unclear. Trimming removed 7 bases from V and 7 bases from J, with 10 bases in between. The CDR3 runs 11 residues. The germline gives CDR1 MGHDK, CDR2 SYGVNS. The CDR3, as DNA: TGTGCCAGCAATCGACAAAATGAAGCTTTCTTT. Protein product: CASNRQNEAFF. The full variable domain, its missing parts supplied by reference TRBV25-1 and TRBJ1-1, is EADIYQTPRYLVIGTGKKITLECSQTMGHDKMYWYQQDPGMELHLIHYSYGVNSTEKGDLSSESTVSRIRTEHFPLTLESARPSHTSQYLCASNRQNEAFFGQGTRLTVV.

This clone has just a few counts. V gene TRBV29-1 combines with J gene TRBJ1-1; D remains ambiguous. Germline CDR1 is SQVTM and CDR2 is ANQGSEA. Trimming took off 4 bases at V and 0 bases at J, with 9 bases between the two ends. The CDR3 totals 13 residues. The chain's CDR3 is CSVGGRVNTEAFF. DNA of the CDR3: TGCAGCGTTGGCGGTCGGGTGAACACTGAAGCTTTCTTT.

This chain uses TRBV2 with TRBJ1-6; weak D call: TRBD1 (6 bases). V lost 9 bases and J 5 bases, leaving 8 bases between the germline ends. Germline CDR1 reads SNHLY; CDR2 reads FYNNEI. The CDR3 contains 12 residues. The CDR3 coding sequence is TGTGCCAGTCACAGGGATAATTCACCCCTCCACTTT. This encodes CASHRDNSPLHF.